These 25 T cell receptor beta chains were all obtained from the same sample, sequenced in a study of OX40 agonist ivuxolimab in advanced cancers. Method: immunoSEQ multiplex PCR; TCRdb's copy keeps in-frame clones and lacks some. The sample carries 66,000 or so clones, 92% recorded once. This sample comprised CD4+ or CD8+ T cells sorted from blood, obtained in a trial of the OX40 agonist ivuxolimab. The receptors were gathered from an adult with an advanced solid tumor such as melanoma, head and neck, liver or kidney cancer.

The chain combines TRBV29-1 with TRBJ1-2, with D maybe TRBD1 (5 bases). CDR1 and CDR2 (germline): SQVTM, ANQGSEA. Between the trimmed V and J ends, which lost 8 bases and 6 bases, there was a span of 16 bases. This CDR3 comprises 12 residues. CDR3 residues: CSSDRDPNGYTF. Written as DNA, the CDR3 is TGCAGCTCCGACCGGGACCCAAATGGCTACACCTTC.

The J gene is TRBJ2-1, the V gene TRBV9; 14 bases agree with TRBD2. Germline CDR1 reads SGDLS; CDR2 reads YYNGEE. V was pared by 0 bases and J by 7 bases, with 3 bases of the junction left unmatched. This CDR3 is built from 16 residues. CDR3 sequence reads: CASSVGGTSGSNEQFF. For the CDR3, the DNA is TGTGCCAGCAGCGTAGGGGGGACTAGCGGGAGTAATGAGCAGTTCTTC.

The chain recombines TRBV7-9 with TRBJ2-1; TRBD2 matches at 7 bases. Germline V CDR1 and CDR2: SEHNR, FQNEAQ (reference sequence). The CDR3 covers 16 residues. V shed 5 bases, J shed 0 bases, and the junction held 7 bases outside the gene matches. The CDR3 nucleotides read TGTGCCAGCAGCCCCCTCGGGAGGAGCTCCTACAATGAGCAGTTCTTC. This encodes CASSPLGRSSYNEQFF.

The chain has TRBV30 and TRBJ2-1; 7 bases are a match to TRBD1. The CDR3 extends over 13 amino acids. V dropped 0 bases and J dropped 14; count of bases not matched to a gene: 10. The germline CDR1 and CDR2 sequences are GTSNPN and SVGIG (reference sequence). CDR3 region: CAWSVTGEGDKFF. DNA for the CDR3: TGTGCCTGGAGTGTTACAGGGGAAGGTGATAAGTTCTTC.

In its sample, this clone was seen once. The chain uses TRBV28 and TRBJ2-3; TRBD2 is a possible D gene (7 bases). This CDR3 spans 15 amino acids. Trimming took 7 bases from V and 4 from J, leaving 18 bases between them. The germline gives CDR1 MDHEN, CDR2 SYDVKM. The CDR3 spells CASTRGGFLADTQYF. The CDR3 nucleotides read TGTGCCAGCACCCGCGGGGGCTTTTTGGCAGATACGCAGTATTTT.

V gene TRBV30 combines with J gene TRBJ2-5, with TRBD2 as a possible D gene (5 bases). The CDR3 is 14 amino acids. CDR1 is GTSNPN and CDR2 is SVGIG in the germline V gene (reference sequence). Between the trimmed V and J ends, which lost 4 bases and 1 base, there was a span of 13 bases. DNA of the CDR3: TGTGCCTGGAACGGGGTGGGATCCCAAGAGACCCAGTACTTC. Translation gives CAWNGVGSQETQYF.

The chain joins TRBV9 to TRBJ2-2; 7 nucleotides match TRBD2. CDR1 and CDR2 from the germline V gene are SGDLS and YYNGEE. Trimming removed 2 bases from V and 3 bases from J; junction bases left unmatched: 4. The CDR3 runs 15 residues. CDR3 nucleotide sequence: TGTGCCAGCAGCGTTTTCCGGGGGGACACCGGGGAGCTGTTTTTT. This codes for CASSVFRGDTGELFF.

CDR3 sequence reads: CASSLRGPYNEQFF. The DNA for the CDR3 is TGCGCCAGCAGCCTCAGAGGTCCATACAATGAGCAGTTCTTC. The chain employs TRBV4-1 and TRBJ2-1; D unresolved. Germline V gene data show CDR1 as MGHRA and CDR2 as YSYEKL. The CDR3 length is 14 residues. Trimming cost V 4 bases and J 4 bases, with 11 bases left between them.

The chain has TRBV28 and TRBJ1-3, with D maybe TRBD1 (5 bases). The CDR3 loop spans 15 amino acids. The germline V gene encodes CDR1 MDHEN and CDR2 SYDVKM. Between the trimmed V and J ends, which lost 2 bases and 4 bases, there was a span of 12 bases. CDR3 coding DNA: TGTGCCAGCAGTTTAAGGGGCAGACTAGGAAACACCATATATTTT. This encodes CASSLRGRLGNTIYF. Drawing the rest from reference TRBV28 and TRBJ1-3, the complete variable domain is DVKVTQSSRYLVKRTGEKVFLECVQDMDHENMFWYRQDPGLGLRLIYFSYDVKMKEKGDIPEGYSVSREKKERFSLILESASTNQTSMYLCASSLRGRLGNTIYFGEGSWLTVV.

The rearrangement links TRBV4-3 to TRBJ2-1, with TRBD2 identical over 8 bases. The V gene end was trimmed by 0 bases and the J gene end by 3 bases; junction bases not matched to a gene: 1. CDR3 length: 15 residues. Germline V gene data show CDR1 as LGHNA and CDR2 as YSLEER. The CDR3 loop is CASSQDTSGYNEQFF. In DNA, the CDR3 is TGCGCCAGCAGCCAAGATACTAGCGGCTACAATGAGCAGTTCTTC.

The CDR3 DNA is TGTGCCAGCAGTGCGACAGCGTACAATGAGCAGTTCTTC. Protein: CASSATAYNEQFF. The V call is TRBV2, the J call TRBJ2-1; D may be TRBD1 (5 bases). V was shortened by 4 bases and J by 4 bases, with 8 bases between the two germline ends. CDR1 and CDR2 from the germline V gene are SNHLY and FYNNEI. This CDR3 is built from 13 residues.

The chain is built from TRBV6-5 and TRBJ2-2; tentatively, D is TRBD1 or TRBD2 (5 bases each). The CDR3 has 10 residues. CDR1 is MNHEY, CDR2 SVGAGI, per germline. Trimming pared 9 bases from V and 8 bases from J, leaving 7 bases between. The chain's CDR3 is CASWGGELFF. In DNA, the CDR3 is TGTGCCAGTTGGGGGGGGGAGCTGTTTTTT.

The V call is TRBV7-2, the J call TRBJ2-5; D is unresolved. The CDR3 is 13 amino acids. V lost 5 bases, J lost 6 bases, and 13 bases lay in between. The germline gives CDR1 SGHTA, CDR2 FQGNSA. The CDR3 nucleotides are TGTGCCAGCAGCATAAGAACGGTACAGACCCAGTACTTC. Amino acid sequence: CASSIRTVQTQYF.

In DNA, the CDR3 is TGTGCCAGCAGCTTGGTATTGGCCGAAGCTTTCTTT. Translated: CASSLVLAEAFF. V gene TRBV5-8 combines with J gene TRBJ1-1; no clear D. Trimming took 0 bases from V and 8 from J, leaving 8 bases between them. The germline V gene has CDR1 SGHTS and CDR2 YDEGEE. The CDR3 covers 12 residues.

The V gene is TRBV11-2, the J gene TRBJ2-1; no reliable D call. The V gene's germline CDR1 is SGHAT and CDR2 FQNNGV. The CDR3 has 13 residues. The V end was cut by 1 base, the J end by 5 bases, with 6 bases between. The CDR3 reads CASSLVPDNEQFF. As DNA, the CDR3 is TGTGCCAGCAGCTTAGTCCCCGACAATGAGCAGTTCTTC. The entire variable domain, with the rest obtained from reference TRBV11-2 and TRBJ2-1, is as follows: EAGVAQSPRYKIIEKRQSVAFWCNPISGHATLYWYQQILGQGPKLLIQFQNNGVVDDSQLPKDRFSAERLKGVDSTLKIQPAKLEDSAVYLCASSLVPDNEQFFGPGTRLTVL.

The gene calls are TRBV4-3 and TRBJ2-3; 9 nucleotides align to TRBD2. The germline V gene encodes CDR1 LGHNA and CDR2 YSLEER. CDR3 length: 18 amino acids. J gave up 5 bases and V 0 bases, and 12 bases lay outside the gene matches. CDR3 sequence reads: CASSQETDPGLAGDTQYF. The CDR3 DNA is TGCGCCAGCAGCCAAGAGACTGACCCGGGACTAGCTGGAGATACGCAGTATTTT.

The chain recombines TRBV30 with TRBJ2-2; D assignment may be TRBD1 or TRBD2 (5 bases each). V lost 2 bases to trimming and J lost 1 base, with 8 bases between them. From germline, CDR1 is GTSNPN and CDR2 SVGIG (reference sequence). This CDR3 comprises 14 residues. CDR3 sequence reads: CAWSRGVNTGELFF. The CDR3, as DNA: TGTGCCTGGAGTAGGGGAGTGAACACCGGGGAGCTGTTTTTT.

The chain joins TRBV30 to TRBJ2-3; no definite D call. Germline V lookup: CDR1 GTSNPN, CDR2 SVGIG (reference sequence). V lost 2 bases and J 4 bases, leaving 4 bases between the germline ends. This CDR3 is 11 amino acids long. CDR3 nucleotide sequence: TGTGCCTGGAGTACCTCAGATACGCAGTATTTT. Translated: CAWSTSDTQYF.

The V call is TRBV7-2, the J call TRBJ2-2, with 8 bases fitting TRBD2. The germline V gene has CDR1 SGHTA and CDR2 FQGNSA. J gave up 9 bases and V 3 bases, and 9 bases lay outside the gene matches. This CDR3 has 15 residues. The CDR3 is CASSFSGIARRELFF. CDR3 coding DNA: TGTGCCAGCAGCTTTAGCGGGATTGCTCGCCGGGAGCTGTTTTTT. Variable domain in full (rest from reference TRBV7-2 and TRBJ2-2): GAGVSQSPSNKVTEKGKDVELRCDPISGHTALYWYRQSLGQGLEFLIYFQGNSAPDKSGLPSDRFSAERTGGSVSTLTIQRTQQEDSAVYLCASSFSGIARRELFFGEGSRLTVL.

This clone was detected a few times. The V gene is TRBV5-5, the J gene TRBJ2-1, with a weak D call TRBD2 (6 bases). Germline CDR1 and CDR2: SGHKS and YYEKEE (reference sequence). Between the trimmed V and J ends, which lost 4 bases and 6 bases, there was a span of 11 bases. The CDR3 is 13 amino acids. The CDR3 region is CASSLAGGNEQFF. The CDR3 coding sequence is TGTGCCAGCAGCCTAGCCGGGGGCAATGAGCAGTTCTTC. The full variable domain, completed using reference TRBV5-5 and TRBJ2-1, is DAGVTQSPTHLIKTRGQQVTLRCSPISGHKSVSWYQQVLGQGPQFIFQYYEKEERGRGNFPDRFSARQFPNYSSELNVNALLLGDSALYLCASSLAGGNEQFFGPGTRLTVL.

The chain joins TRBV7-3 to TRBJ2-1; TRBD2 aligns across 7 bases. CDR1 is SGHTA, CDR2 FQGTGA, per germline. The CDR3 has 15 residues. The V gene end was trimmed by 2 bases and the J gene end by 5 bases; junction bases not matched to a gene: 6. The CDR3 nucleotides are TGTGCCAGCAGCTTAGTGGGAGGGCCCCACAATGAGCAGTTCTTC. Translating gives CASSLVGGPHNEQFF.

The chain recombines TRBV6-5 with TRBJ2-1, with unresolved D. This CDR3 contains 12 residues. CDR1 is MNHEY, CDR2 SVGAGI, per germline. V lost 2 bases and J 7 bases, leaving 6 bases between the germline ends. CDR3: CASSYPENEQFF. Here the CDR3 DNA reads TGTGCCAGCAGTTACCCTGAAAATGAGCAGTTCTTC.

The V call is TRBV12-5, the J call TRBJ2-5; D remains unclear. The germline CDR1 and CDR2 sequences are LGHNT and FRNRAP. With 2 bases removed from V and 5 bases from J, the gap between germline ends came to 18 bases. The CDR3 is made up of 16 amino acids. CDR3 bases: TGTGCTAGTGGTTTGCCCAAAGGCCAAGTGCGGGAGACCCAGTACTTC. It encodes CASGLPKGQVRETQYF.

The chain links TRBV2 to TRBJ1-5; D gene unclear. The ends were cut back, 7 bases at V and 2 bases at J, with 9 bases in the middle. CDR3 size: 13 residues. Germline V gene lookup returns CDR1 SNHLY and CDR2 FYNNEI. The DNA for the CDR3 is TGTGCCAGCAAGTGGGATGGCAATCAGCCCCAGCATTTT. It translates to CASKWDGNQPQHF.

The chain is built from TRBV5-5 and TRBJ1-5; 7 bases line up with TRBD1. CDR3 length: 15 amino acids. V was pared by 4 bases and J by 2 bases, with 6 bases of the junction left unmatched. CDR1 SGHKS and CDR2 YYEKEE come from the germline V gene (reference sequence). This CDR3 reads CASSAYRGGNQPQHF. The DNA of the CDR3 is TGTGCCAGCAGCGCCTACAGGGGAGGCAATCAGCCCCAGCATTTT.